This T cell receptor (beta chain) was recovered during a study of cytomegalovirus exposure and HLA in healthy donors. About the study: When roughly 420 donors were genotyped, around 77% of them were found to fall in the Caucasian-associated ancestry cluster. Overall study results and limits: Roughly uniform sequencing depth across donors was assumed, possibly incorrectly. HLA alleles showed associations with some 17,000 TCR beta sequences in a later analysis, at a 0.05 false discovery rate. Several V segments, TRBV6-2 and TRBV6-3 among them, could not be told apart and were dropped.

V lost 5 bases to trimming and J lost 6 bases, with 20 bases between them. CDR1 LNHDA and CDR2 SQIVND come from the germline V gene (reference sequence). CDR3 size: 16 residues. In its sample, this clone was seen once. Its antigen remains unknown. The PCR used 60 Vbeta and 13 Jbeta primers. Clones were sequenced by immunoSEQ multiplex PCR, and TCRdb holds only the in-frame ones, with some missing. Of some 96,000 clones listed, about 74% are singletons. The sequenced material came from PBMCs. The TCR sequence derives from a female donor in good health and CMV-seronegative. The V and J genes are TRBV19 and TRBJ2-1; perhaps TRBD2 as D (6 bases). This CDR3 is CASSDTGVPGLNEQFF. CDR3 in DNA: TGTGCCAGTAGTGATACGGGGGTTCCGGGCCTCAATGAGCAGTTCTTC.